Below are 24 T cell receptor beta chains sequenced from a single sample in a study of cytomegalovirus exposure and HLA in healthy donors. The PCR had 60 Vbeta and 13 Jbeta primers. Here immunoSEQ multiplex PCR was the method, and the copy in TCRdb shows in-frame clones only, minus some. The sample shows about 140,000 clones, 75% to 80% of them seen only once. Sample: PBMCs. The receptors shown here come from a male donor in good health and CMV-seronegative.

This sequence joins TRBV28 and TRBJ2-4; the D gene is possibly TRBD1 (6 bases). Trimming took off 5 bases at V and 4 bases at J, with 15 bases between the two ends. Germline V gives CDR1 MDHEN, CDR2 SYDVKM. The CDR3 spans 15 residues. CDR3 sequence reads: CASSPRGNSKNIQYF. DNA for the CDR3: TGTGCCAGCAGTCCCAGGGGTAACTCTAAAAACATTCAGTACTTC.

The chain couples TRBV4-1 to TRBJ2-6; a possible D gene is TRBD2 (5 bases). With 0 bases removed from V and 3 bases from J, the gap between germline ends came to 9 bases. Germline loops: CDR1 MGHRA, CDR2 YSYEKL. The CDR3 extends over 16 amino acids. This CDR3 is CASSQDFGVGANVLTF. The CDR3 nucleotides are TGCGCCAGCAGCCAAGATTTCGGGGTTGGGGCCAACGTCCTGACTTTC.

The rearrangement uses TRBV27 and TRBJ2-7; 12 nucleotides match TRBD2. The CDR3 length is 16 residues. In germline, CDR1 is MNHEY, CDR2 SMNVEV (reference sequence). Trimming removed 2 bases from V and 5 bases from J; junction bases left unmatched: 7. The CDR3 loop is CASSLTPSGRAHEQYF. In nucleotides, the CDR3 is TGTGCCAGCAGTTTAACCCCTAGCGGGAGGGCCCACGAGCAGTACTTC.

Here the CDR3 DNA reads TGTGCCTGGACCACCGGGACAGGGGGCCCCTACGAGCAGTACTTC. This sequence encodes CAWTTGTGGPYEQYF. The chain couples TRBV30 to TRBJ2-7; TRBD1 agrees at 12 bases. Per germline, CDR1 GTSNPN and CDR2 SVGIG (reference sequence). The V and J ends lost 4 bases and 2 bases, in that order; junction bases with no gene match: 6. The CDR3 consists of 15 residues.

For the CDR3, the DNA is TGTGCCAGCAGTTACGGAGGGGCTTTGAATTCACCCCTCCACTTT. It translates to CASSYGGALNSPLHF. The chain uses TRBV6-5 and TRBJ1-6, with a weak D call TRBD1 (5 bases). V was cut by 2 bases and J by 7 bases, with 12 bases left in between. Germline V gene sequence: CDR1 MNHEY, CDR2 SVGAGI. This CDR3 has 15 amino acids.

V usage is TRBV27 and J usage is TRBJ2-1; TRBD1 is a possible D gene (6 bases). Germline V lookup: CDR1 MNHEY, CDR2 SMNVEV (reference sequence). V was trimmed by 6 bases and J by 7 bases, leaving 19 bases between them. This CDR3 region has 15 residues. CDR3 DNA: TGTGCCAGCAGACGGGGCCGAGGGGGATGTAATGAGCAGTTCTTC. Encoded protein: CASRRGRGGCNEQFF.

The V and J genes are TRBV11-2 and TRBJ2-3; possibly TRBD2 for D (5 bases). V lost 10 bases, J lost 1 base, and 9 bases lay in between. The CDR3 extends over 12 amino acids. Germline V gene lookup returns CDR1 SGHAT and CDR2 FQNNGV. CDR3 bases: TGTGCCATTAGGCGGGGCACAGATACGCAGTATTTT. Its protein is CAIRRGTDTQYF.

This chain connects TRBV28 to TRBJ1-1, with D hard to call. The length of the CDR3 is 15 residues. Trimming took 11 bases from V and 1 from J, leaving 20 bases between them. Germline CDR1 and CDR2: MDHEN and SYDVKM. In DNA form, the CDR3 reads TGTGCCCCCAATCAAAGGACTGGAAAGAACACTGAAGCTTTCTTT. This translates into CAPNQRTGKNTEAFF. The full variable domain, in which reference TRBV28 and TRBJ1-1 provide the parts outside the CDR3, is DVKVTQSSRYLVKRTGEKVFLECVQDMDHENMFWYRQDPGLGLRLIYFSYDVKMKEKGDIPEGYSVSREKKERFSLILESASTNQTSMYLCAPNQRTGKNTEAFFGQGTRLTVV.

The rearrangement links TRBV18 to TRBJ2-3, with D possibly TRBD2 on 6 matching bases. The V end was cut by 0 bases, the J end by 8 bases, with 12 bases between. The CDR3 is 14 residues long. Per the germline V gene, CDR1 is KGHSH and CDR2 is LQKENI. For the CDR3, the DNA is TGTGCCAGCTCACCACCCGGGGGATCCGGTACGCAGTATTTT. Residues: CASSPPGGSGTQYF.

The V call is TRBV6-5, the J call TRBJ1-6; no clear D gene. The CDR3 totals 14 residues. Trimming removed 2 bases at V and 7 bases at J, with 9 bases between. From germline, CDR1 is MNHEY and CDR2 SVGAGI. This chain's CDR3 is CASSYLTENSPLHF. CDR3 bases: TGTGCCAGCAGTTACCTAACAGAAAATTCACCCCTCCACTTT.

V gene TRBV6-1 combines with J gene TRBJ2-5; weak D call: TRBD1 (6 bases). V lost 4 bases, J lost 3 bases, and 18 bases lay in between. The CDR3 is made up of 16 amino acids. Germline CDR1 MNHNS, CDR2 SASEGT. The CDR3 is CASSAPIQGSEETQYF. The CDR3 nucleotides are TGTGCCAGCAGTGCCCCGATACAGGGTAGCGAAGAGACCCAGTACTTC.

This sequence joins TRBV5-6 and TRBJ2-1, with 7 bases lining up with TRBD1. The V gene's germline CDR1 is SGHDT and CDR2 YYEEEE. V was clipped by 3 bases and J by 1 base; unmatched bases: 10. This CDR3 comprises 17 residues. CDR3 protein: CASSWTLNRGSYNEQFF. DNA for the CDR3: TGTGCCAGCAGCTGGACATTAAACAGGGGATCCTACAATGAGCAGTTCTTC.

This chain links TRBV7-2 with TRBJ1-2; TRBD1 is a possible D gene (5 bases). The CDR3 consists of 14 residues. The germline gives CDR1 SGHTA, CDR2 FQGNSA. V lost 2 bases and J 7 bases, leaving 14 bases between the germline ends. The DNA of the CDR3 is TGTGCCAGCAGCTTAAATTACGCGGGACGTGGCTACACCTTC. Protein product: CASSLNYAGRGYTF.

In this sample, this clone turned up once. The rearrangement links TRBV28 to TRBJ1-5; D is unresolved. The CDR3 has 11 amino acids. Germline CDR1 and CDR2: MDHEN and SYDVKM. V was cut by 5 bases and J by 7 bases, with 6 bases left in between. CDR3 sequence: CASSVRQPQHF. The CDR3 nucleotides read TGTGCCAGCAGTGTCAGGCAGCCCCAGCATTTT.

This clone was seen more than once but under ten times. The gene calls are TRBV2 and TRBJ2-2; TRBD2 matches 7 bases. The V gene's germline CDR1 is SNHLY and CDR2 FYNNEI. CDR3 length equals 15 residues. The junction had 4 bases not matched to a gene; V was cut back by 6 bases and J by 0 bases. The CDR3 DNA follows: TGTGCCAGCAGGGGGGGGAGCCCGAACACCGGGGAGCTGTTTTTT. It specifies CASRGGSPNTGELFF.

The chain couples TRBV6-1 to TRBJ2-1; TRBD1 matches at 12 bases. J gave up 10 bases and V 5 bases, and 9 bases lay outside the gene matches. Germline V gene sequence: CDR1 MNHNS, CDR2 SASEGT. This CDR3 has 15 amino acids. The DNA for the CDR3 is TGTGCCAGCAGTCCTCCCGGGACAGGGGGCTACGAGCAGTTCTTC. Protein: CASSPPGTGGYEQFF.

This chain connects TRBV13 to TRBJ2-3; 9 nucleotides match TRBD2. In germline, CDR1 is PRHDT, CDR2 FYEKMQ (reference sequence). V was pared by 1 base and J by 2 bases, with 13 bases of the junction left unmatched. The CDR3 consists of 19 residues. The DNA of the CDR3 is TGTGCCAGCAGCTTAGATGATGCGGGAGGGCCGGGCTTCACAGATACGCAGTATTTT. This codes for CASSLDDAGGPGFTDTQYF.

This chain connects TRBV27 to TRBJ1-2; a possible D gene is TRBD1 (6 bases). Trimming cost V 5 bases and J 7 bases, with 14 bases left between them. The germline CDR1 and CDR2 sequences are MNHEY and SMNVEV (reference sequence). The CDR3 is 13 residues long. The CDR3 DNA sequence: TGTGCCAGCAGTCTAGGGGGGGGCCGTGGCTACACCTTC. Translation gives CASSLGGGRGYTF.

This chain joins TRBV4-1 and TRBJ1-4; 7 bases align to TRBD1. CDR1 MGHRA and CDR2 YSYEKL come from the germline V gene. The trim removed 4 bases at V and 4 bases at J, leaving 3 bases unmatched. The CDR3 length is 14 residues. This CDR3 reads CASSPGTVNEKLFF. Here the CDR3 DNA reads TGCGCCAGCAGCCCCGGGACAGTTAATGAAAAACTGTTTTTT.

The CDR3 bases are TGTGCCAGCAGCTTAAGCGCAGGGAGCACAGATACGCAGTATTTT. The encoded protein is CASSLSAGSTDTQYF. V usage is TRBV7-6 and J usage is TRBJ2-3; possible D gene TRBD1, 5 bases. Germline V gene sequence: CDR1 SGHVS, CDR2 FNYEAQ. Trimming removed 2 bases at V and 0 bases at J, with 9 bases between. This CDR3 has 15 residues. Drawing the rest from reference TRBV7-6 and TRBJ2-3, the complete variable domain is GAGVSQSPRYKVTKRGQDVALRCDPISGHVSLYWYRQALGQGPEFLTYFNYEAQQDKSGLPNDRFSAERPEGSISTLTIQRTEQRDSAMYRCASSLSAGSTDTQYFGPGTRLTVL.

This clone was observed once. The chain links TRBV7-6 to TRBJ1-2; 7 bases agree with TRBD1. This CDR3 is 13 amino acids long. Trimming removed 5 bases from V and 2 bases from J; junction bases left unmatched: 2. Per germline, CDR1 SGHVS and CDR2 FNYEAQ. CDR3 loop: CASSPGQNYGYTF. The CDR3 nucleotides are TGTGCCAGCAGCCCGGGACAGAACTATGGCTACACCTTC.

This chain joins TRBV9 and TRBJ2-7; 9 nucleotides line up with TRBD1. The V and J ends lost 4 bases and 2 bases, in that order; junction bases with no gene match: 4. From germline, CDR1 is SGDLS and CDR2 YYNGEE. This CDR3 is 14 amino acids long. CDR3 in amino acids: CASSPGQGTYEQYF. CDR3 nucleotides: TGTGCCAGCAGCCCAGGACAGGGGACCTACGAGCAGTACTTC.

This clone came up a few times. The V gene is TRBV2, the J gene TRBJ1-4; the D gene is possibly TRBD1 (5 bases). V was shortened by 2 bases and J by 6 bases, with 16 bases between the two germline ends. The CDR3 totals 16 residues. From germline, CDR1 is SNHLY and CDR2 FYNNEI. In DNA, the CDR3 is TGTGCCAGCAGTGAATCGGTGTGGGGGGTATATGAAAAACTGTTTTTT. Its protein is CASSESVWGVYEKLFF.

The chain links TRBV6-1 to TRBJ1-6; D remains unclear. V was shortened by 10 bases and J by 6 bases, with 19 bases between the two germline ends. The CDR3 runs to 15 residues. Germline V gene data show CDR1 as MNHNS and CDR2 as SASEGT. The CDR3, as DNA: TGTGCCACTCGGGTTGAGGGCAGCTTTAATTCACCCCTCCACTTT. Its translation: CATRVEGSFNSPLHF.